A selection of T cell receptor beta chains follows, all from one sample in a study of somatic mutations in cytotoxic T cells in rheumatoid arthritis. Data came from immunoSEQ multiplex PCR; TCRdb stores just in-frame clones and leaves some out. The table shows about 17,000 clones, with about 85% occurring only once. Sequences were obtained from CD8+ T cells sorted from blood. The receptors derive from an adult with rheumatoid arthritis. CDR3s include the opening cysteine and the closing phenylalanine or tryptophan. Fields, in order: D gene, clone size, V gene, CDR3 protein. A D gene is named only where the DNA matches it firmly. Clone size is not always given. Where it is, it says once, few, many or a class for expanded clones.

D gene: TRBD1; clone size: NA; V gene: TRBV14; CDR3 protein: CASSPRDRGTGTEAFF
D gene: NA; clone size: NA; V gene: TRBV12-5; CDR3 protein: CASGTHGGLHYEQYF
D gene: NA; clone size: NA; V gene: TRBV9; CDR3 protein: CASGGDIQYF
D gene: NA; clone size: NA; V gene: TRBV9; CDR3 protein: CASSAAKTSTDTQYF
D gene: NA; clone size: NA; V gene: TRBV19; CDR3 protein: CASSIWGADTGELFF
D gene: NA; clone size: NA; V gene: TRBV25-1; CDR3 protein: CASSSYELGHLYTEAFF
D gene: NA; clone size: few; V gene: TRBV2; CDR3 protein: CASTTHGYTF
D gene: TRBD1; clone size: NA; V gene: TRBV7-6; CDR3 protein: CASSPIQGAPNYGYTF
D gene: NA; clone size: NA; V gene: TRBV10-3; CDR3 protein: CAITRNTGELFF
D gene: NA; clone size: NA; V gene: TRBV2; CDR3 protein: CASSGGRTAKETQYF
D gene: NA; clone size: few; V gene: TRBV4-1; CDR3 protein: CASSQQELSQPQHF
D gene: NA; clone size: NA; V gene: TRBV7-9; CDR3 protein: CASSLAASRADEQYF
D gene: TRBD1; clone size: NA; V gene: TRBV5-4; CDR3 protein: CASSTGTAPREQYF
D gene: NA; clone size: NA; V gene: TRBV6-1; CDR3 protein: CASSEEDGNSYEQYF
D gene: TRBD1; clone size: NA; V gene: TRBV13; CDR3 protein: CASSSPLAGTGNTEAFF
D gene: NA; clone size: NA; V gene: TRBV7-3; CDR3 protein: CASSLNQGYEQYF
D gene: NA; clone size: NA; V gene: TRBV2; CDR3 protein: CASSENDKTYEQYF
D gene: NA; clone size: NA; V gene: TRBV7-2; CDR3 protein: CASSLSPLLNTEAFF
D gene: TRBD2; clone size: NA; V gene: TRBV29-1; CDR3 protein: CSAMGGRSYNEQFF
D gene: NA; clone size: NA; V gene: TRBV7-6; CDR3 protein: CASSLGQGGNTIYF
D gene: NA; clone size: NA; V gene: TRBV10-3; CDR3 protein: CASTIKPGSYEQYF
D gene: TRBD2; clone size: few; V gene: TRBV6-5; CDR3 protein: CASSYGTSDTGELFF
D gene: TRBD2; clone size: NA; V gene: TRBV6-1; CDR3 protein: CASSELAGGSETQYF
D gene: NA; clone size: few; V gene: TRBV14; CDR3 protein: CASSHISEGGSTEAFF
D gene: TRBD2; clone size: NA; V gene: TRBV9; CDR3 protein: CASSPGGSQETQYF
D gene: NA; clone size: NA; V gene: TRBV7-2; CDR3 protein: CASSDDSGTVNYGYTF
D gene: NA; clone size: NA; V gene: TRBV5-6; CDR3 protein: CASSFGTDVYYGYTF
D gene: NA; clone size: once; V gene: TRBV6-4; CDR3 protein: CASSDSMRVSYNEQFF
D gene: NA; clone size: NA; V gene: TRBV28; CDR3 protein: CASSPSKGGNYGYTF
D gene: NA; clone size: NA; V gene: TRBV11-2; CDR3 protein: CASSLDQETQYF
D gene: NA; clone size: NA; V gene: TRBV7-8; CDR3 protein: CASSLVGASFEAQHF
D gene: TRBD2; clone size: NA; V gene: TRBV7-9; CDR3 protein: CASSLAGGRDTQYF
D gene: NA; clone size: NA; V gene: TRBV13; CDR3 protein: CASSLRGRMNNEQFF
D gene: NA; clone size: NA; V gene: TRBV19; CDR3 protein: CASSTRAGNTIYF
D gene: NA; clone size: NA; V gene: TRBV6-1; CDR3 protein: CASREWTDYGYTF
D gene: NA; clone size: NA; V gene: TRBV4-2; CDR3 protein: CASSQGAPGNTEAFF